A selection of T cell receptor beta chains follows, all from one sample in a study of T cell responses to AZD1222 COVID-19 vaccine. The method was immunoSEQ multiplex PCR; TCRdb's version includes in-frame clones alone and lacks a portion of them. The repertoire consists of some 140,000 clones, with more than 85% occurring once and the leading ten covering around 3.1%. The input for sequencing was peripheral blood, taken on day 0 of AZD1222 vaccination. These TCRs come from an adult in good health. Each CDR3 is given with its conserved first and last residue. A D gene is named only where the DNA matches it firmly. Only part of the rows carry a size: once, few, many, or a class if the clone is expanded.

d_gene: TRBD2; v_gene: TRBV4-3; len: 16; j_gene: TRBJ2-1; abundance: -; CDR3aa: CASSQGTSGSYNEQFF; CDR3nt: TGCGCCAGCAGCCAGGGGACTAGCGGCTCCTACAATGAGCAGTTCTTC
d_gene: TRBD2; v_gene: TRBV5-1; len: 16; j_gene: TRBJ2-3; abundance: -; CDR3aa: CASSLGTSGATDTQYF; CDR3nt: TGCGCCAGCAGCCTGGGGACTAGCGGGGCCACAGATACGCAGTATTTT
d_gene: TRBD1; v_gene: TRBV6-5; len: 16; j_gene: TRBJ1-6; abundance: -; CDR3aa: CASSFGQVYHNSPLHF; CDR3nt: TGTGCCAGCAGTTTCGGACAGGTTTACCATAATTCACCCCTCCACTTT
d_gene: -; v_gene: TRBV6-6; len: 14; j_gene: TRBJ1-5; abundance: -; CDR3aa: CASSPEQGWQPQHF; CDR3nt: TGTGCCAGCAGTCCAGAACAGGGTTGGCAGCCCCAGCATTTT
d_gene: -; v_gene: TRBV2; len: 16; j_gene: TRBJ1-4; abundance: -; CDR3aa: CASNRRATTTNEKLFF; CDR3nt: TGTGCCAGCAACAGGAGGGCCACTACAACTAATGAAAAACTGTTTTTT
d_gene: TRBD1; v_gene: TRBV19; len: 12; j_gene: TRBJ1-1; abundance: once; CDR3aa: CASSISAGGAFF; CDR3nt: TGTGCCAGTAGTATCAGTGCAGGGGGAGCTTTCTTT
d_gene: TRBD2; v_gene: TRBV19; len: 15; j_gene: TRBJ2-7; abundance: -; CDR3aa: CASSPGLAGVREQYF; CDR3nt: TGTGCCAGTAGTCCTGGACTAGCGGGAGTGCGCGAGCAGTACTTC
d_gene: -; v_gene: TRBV6-5; len: 11; j_gene: TRBJ2-7; abundance: -; CDR3aa: CASGATYEQYF; CDR3nt: TGTGCCAGCGGGGCCACCTACGAGCAGTACTTC
d_gene: -; v_gene: TRBV7-3; len: 13; j_gene: TRBJ1-2; abundance: few; CDR3aa: CASSSNHGDIFTF; CDR3nt: TGTGCCAGCAGCTCAAATCACGGGGACATCTTCACCTTC
d_gene: -; v_gene: TRBV28; len: 12; j_gene: TRBJ1-2; abundance: -; CDR3aa: CALSGRGDGYTF; CDR3nt: TGTGCCCTCTCCGGGAGGGGCGATGGCTACACCTTC
d_gene: -; v_gene: TRBV2; len: 11; j_gene: TRBJ1-2; abundance: -; CDR3aa: CATQGGYGYTF; CDR3nt: TGTGCCACACAGGGAGGCTATGGCTACACCTTC
d_gene: -; v_gene: TRBV5-1; len: 14; j_gene: TRBJ1-1; abundance: -; CDR3aa: CASSLGSGRTEAFF; CDR3nt: TGCGCCAGCAGCTTGGGGTCAGGGCGAACTGAAGCTTTCTTT
d_gene: TRBD2; v_gene: TRBV29-1; len: 17; j_gene: TRBJ2-7; abundance: -; CDR3aa: CSVGTKGSGVGGYEQYF; CDR3nt: TGCAGCGTCGGGACTAAGGGTAGTGGGGTTGGGGGTTACGAGCAGTACTTC
d_gene: -; v_gene: TRBV7-2; len: 15; j_gene: TRBJ2-2; abundance: -; CDR3aa: CASSLVYPNTGELFF; CDR3nt: TGTGCCAGCAGCTTAGTGTACCCAAACACCGGGGAGCTGTTTTTT
d_gene: -; v_gene: TRBV28; len: 13; j_gene: TRBJ2-7; abundance: -; CDR3aa: CATSLSALYEQYF; CDR3nt: TGTGCCACCTCCCTTAGCGCCCTTTACGAGCAGTACTTC
d_gene: -; v_gene: TRBV19; len: 16; j_gene: TRBJ2-2; abundance: -; CDR3aa: CASRVASRGNTGELFF; CDR3nt: TGTGCCAGTAGGGTAGCCAGCCGGGGGAACACCGGGGAGCTGTTTTTT
d_gene: TRBD1; v_gene: TRBV5-6; len: 15; j_gene: TRBJ1-2; abundance: -; CDR3aa: CASSPPDRHGYGYTF; CDR3nt: TGTGCCAGCAGCCCCCCGGACAGGCATGGGTATGGCTACACCTTC
d_gene: TRBD1; v_gene: TRBV29-1; len: 14; j_gene: TRBJ2-3; abundance: -; CDR3aa: CSGSGGVSTDTQYF; CDR3nt: TGCAGCGGTTCAGGGGGTGTTAGCACAGATACGCAGTATTTT
d_gene: TRBD1; v_gene: TRBV6-2/TRBV6-3; len: 14; j_gene: TRBJ1-2; abundance: -; CDR3aa: CASSHDRGDYGYTF; CDR3nt: TGTGCCAGCAGCCACGACAGGGGGGACTATGGCTACACCTTC
d_gene: -; v_gene: TRBV28; len: 14; j_gene: TRBJ1-1; abundance: -; CDR3aa: CASSRSRENTEAFF; CDR3nt: TGTGCCAGCAGTCGATCAAGGGAGAACACTGAAGCTTTCTTT
d_gene: -; v_gene: TRBV18; len: 11; j_gene: TRBJ2-1; abundance: -; CDR3aa: CASSPANEQFF; CDR3nt: TGTGCCAGCTCACCTGCCAATGAGCAGTTCTTC
d_gene: -; v_gene: TRBV7-8; len: 16; j_gene: TRBJ2-1; abundance: -; CDR3aa: CASSSRLGSSYNEQFF; CDR3nt: TGTGCCAGCAGCTCTCGACTGGGCAGCTCCTACAATGAGCAGTTCTTC
d_gene: -; v_gene: TRBV10-3; len: 13; j_gene: TRBJ1-5; abundance: -; CDR3aa: CAISESPNQPQHF; CDR3nt: TGTGCCATCAGTGAGTCCCCCAATCAGCCCCAGCATTTT
d_gene: TRBD2; v_gene: TRBV29-1; len: 19; j_gene: TRBJ2-3; abundance: -; CDR3aa: CSVEDWGLAGLESTDTQYF; CDR3nt: TGCAGCGTTGAAGATTGGGGACTAGCGGGATTGGAAAGCACAGATACGCAGTATTTT
d_gene: -; v_gene: TRBV24-1; len: 11; j_gene: TRBJ2-5; abundance: -; CDR3aa: CATSSGETQYF; CDR3nt: TGTGCCACCTCGTCGGGGGAGACCCAGTACTTC
d_gene: TRBD1; v_gene: TRBV18; len: 14; j_gene: TRBJ1-1; abundance: -; CDR3aa: CASSPRQGGTEAFF; CDR3nt: TGTGCCAGCTCACCTCGACAGGGGGGCACTGAAGCTTTCTTT
d_gene: -; v_gene: TRBV18; len: 13; j_gene: TRBJ1-4; abundance: -; CDR3aa: CASSQSFDEKLFF; CDR3nt: TGTGCCAGCTCACAATCTTTCGATGAAAAACTGTTTTTT
d_gene: TRBD1; v_gene: TRBV6-1; len: 15; j_gene: TRBJ1-2; abundance: -; CDR3aa: CASSDPGQGDYGYTF; CDR3nt: TGTGCCAGCAGTGACCCGGGACAGGGAGATTATGGCTACACCTTC
d_gene: -; v_gene: TRBV18; len: 15; j_gene: TRBJ1-5; abundance: -; CDR3aa: CASSPNIGLNQPQHF; CDR3nt: TGTGCCAGCTCACCGAACATCGGTCTCAATCAGCCCCAGCATTTT
d_gene: TRBD1; v_gene: TRBV19; len: 16; j_gene: TRBJ2-3; abundance: -; CDR3aa: CASSSTGASSTDTQYF; CDR3nt: TGTGCCAGTAGTAGTACAGGGGCGTCTAGCACAGATACGCAGTATTTT
d_gene: -; v_gene: TRBV24-1; len: 15; j_gene: TRBJ1-2; abundance: -; CDR3aa: CATSDRARGENGYTF; CDR3nt: TGTGCCACCAGTGACCGGGCCAGGGGAGAGAATGGCTACACCTTC
d_gene: TRBD1; v_gene: TRBV4-3; len: 15; j_gene: TRBJ1-2; abundance: once; CDR3aa: CASSQGDRFNYGYTF; CDR3nt: TGCGCCAGCAGCCAAGGGGACAGGTTTAACTATGGCTACACCTTC
d_gene: -; v_gene: TRBV5-5; len: 15; j_gene: TRBJ1-5; abundance: -; CDR3aa: CASSRATDSNQPQHF; CDR3nt: TGTGCCAGCAGCCGGGCTACCGATAGCAATCAGCCCCAGCATTTT
d_gene: -; v_gene: TRBV7-9; len: 11; j_gene: TRBJ2-2; abundance: -; CDR3aa: CASSYTGELFF; CDR3nt: TGTGCCAGCAGCTACACCGGGGAGCTGTTTTTT
d_gene: -; v_gene: TRBV19; len: 15; j_gene: TRBJ1-5; abundance: -; CDR3aa: CASSISGYGNQPQHF; CDR3nt: TGTGCCAGTAGTATATCCGGTTATGGCAATCAGCCCCAGCATTTT
d_gene: -; v_gene: TRBV28; len: 15; j_gene: TRBJ1-5; abundance: once; CDR3aa: CASSFFRISNQPQHF; CDR3nt: TGTGCCAGCAGTTTTTTCCGGATTAGCAATCAGCCCCAGCATTTT
d_gene: TRBD1; v_gene: TRBV29-1; len: 14; j_gene: TRBJ2-1; abundance: once; CDR3aa: CSAIDRDTYNEQFF; CDR3nt: TGCAGCGCTATTGACAGGGACACCTACAATGAGCAGTTCTTC
d_gene: -; v_gene: TRBV5-4; len: 13; j_gene: TRBJ1-4; abundance: -; CDR3aa: CASSTTEPGELFF; CDR3nt: TGTGCCAGCAGCACGACAGAACCTGGGGAACTGTTTTTT
d_gene: -; v_gene: TRBV28; len: 13; j_gene: TRBJ1-2; abundance: -; CDR3aa: CASSSTSLYGYTF; CDR3nt: TGTGCCAGCAGTTCTACCTCTCTCTATGGCTACACCTTC
d_gene: TRBD2; v_gene: TRBV6-5; len: 15; j_gene: TRBJ2-3; abundance: -; CDR3aa: CASTAGTSGTDTQYF; CDR3nt: TGTGCCAGCACTGCGGGGACTAGCGGCACAGATACGCAGTATTTT
d_gene: -; v_gene: TRBV24-1; len: 17; j_gene: TRBJ1-2; abundance: -; CDR3aa: CATSDSRGTTVMGGYTF; CDR3nt: TGTGCCACCAGTGATTCTAGGGGAACTACAGTTATGGGTGGCTACACCTTC
d_gene: -; v_gene: TRBV18; len: 11; j_gene: TRBJ2-2; abundance: -; CDR3aa: CASSVAGELFF; CDR3nt: TGTGCCAGCTCAGTTGCCGGGGAGCTGTTTTTT
d_gene: -; v_gene: TRBV27; len: 16; j_gene: TRBJ2-1; abundance: -; CDR3aa: CASSLVIGMGRDEQFF; CDR3nt: TGTGCCAGCAGTTTAGTTATCGGGATGGGTCGGGATGAGCAGTTCTTC
d_gene: -; v_gene: TRBV15; len: 13; j_gene: TRBJ1-1; abundance: once; CDR3aa: CATSGQQNTEAFF; CDR3nt: TGTGCCACCAGCGGCCAACAGAACACTGAAGCTTTCTTT
d_gene: -; v_gene: TRBV7-9; len: 11; j_gene: TRBJ2-7; abundance: -; CDR3aa: CASSPSYEQYF; CDR3nt: TGTGCCAGCAGCCCCTCCTACGAGCAGTACTTC
d_gene: -; v_gene: TRBV19; len: 11; j_gene: TRBJ2-3; abundance: -; CDR3aa: CASAARDTQYF; CDR3nt: TGTGCCAGTGCGGCTCGCGATACGCAGTATTTT
d_gene: -; v_gene: TRBV4-2; len: 15; j_gene: TRBJ1-2; abundance: -; CDR3aa: CASSQETGNNYGYTF; CDR3nt: TGTGCCAGCAGCCAAGAAACAGGAAATAACTATGGCTACACCTTC
d_gene: -; v_gene: TRBV3-1/TRBV3-2; len: 15; j_gene: TRBJ1-2; abundance: -; CDR3aa: CASSQDSASNYGYTF; CDR3nt: TGTGCCAGCAGCCAAGATAGCGCCAGTAACTATGGCTACACCTTC
d_gene: TRBD2; v_gene: TRBV5-4; len: 15; j_gene: TRBJ2-1; abundance: -; CDR3aa: CASSSNFERDREQFF; CDR3nt: TGTGCCAGCAGCTCCAACTTCGAGCGGGATAGGGAGCAGTTCTTC